This T cell receptor (beta chain) was identified in a study of T cells in Graves' hyperthyroidism and ophthalmopathy (dated by TCRdb to about 2019). For the wider study: Peripheral blood samples were taken at the time of initial diagnosis, prior to any treatment. In six Graves' hyperthyroidism patients, the study also compared T-cell repertoires from thyroid tissue with T-cell repertoires from blood. A discovery cohort of approximately 97 patients, roughly 40 with Graves' ophthalmopathy and under 60 with stable Graves' hyperthyroidism, was used to find distinguishing TCR V-J signatures. The paper reports TCR Vbeta CDR3 sequencing of over 120 peripheral blood samples: around 45 ophthalmopathy, 75 to 80 hyperthyroidism and approximately 17 progressor patients. The roughly 91 discovery patients were randomly divided into training and test sets at a 7:3 ratio. Prospective prediction of ophthalmopathy was tested in an independent validation cohort consisting of fewer than 20 hyperthyroidism patients and more than 15 patients who later progressed to ophthalmopathy. After sampling, hyperthyroidism patients received methimazole starting at 30 mg daily, and ophthalmopathy patients received high-dose intravenous methylprednisolone. The study at large found these results: In validation, progression to ophthalmopathy was predicted by the model with almost 71% sensitivity and 72.22% specificity, a median of approximately 6.5 months before onset. Ophthalmopathy was separated from stable hyperthyroidism by a 13 V-J signature model, with approximately 90% sensitivity and roughly 81% specificity obtained in cross-validation and 80%/75% obtained in testing. No statistical method was used to fix the sample size in advance, and group allocation was not hidden from the investigators. Most expanded thyroid clonotypes (frequency above 0.001) were also detected in blood, suggesting blood repertoires may reflect thyroid immune responses.

A remark on this clonotype: Its antigen is currently not known. Base qualities are not recorded, but no much larger clone differs from it by a single base.

Hyperthyroidism patients were newly diagnosed, with disease duration under 2 months, and aged 18 to 65 years. Any patient with an uncontrolled infection, another autoimmune disease, pregnancy or lactation was excluded. Clinical symptoms, serum thyroxine and TRAb, thyroid ultrasound, and orbital computed tomography formed the basis for the diagnoses. For progressor patients, blood was drawn at the first diagnosis of hyperthyroidism, before any ophthalmopathy symptoms had appeared. Ficoll-Paque density gradient centrifugation was used to isolate PBMCs from about 9.4 ml of fresh peripheral blood. Progressor patients were first diagnosed with Graves' hyperthyroidism and then developed ophthalmopathy during follow-up. Trizol reagent was used to extract total RNA, and RNA quality was then checked on an Agilent 2100 Bioanalyzer. TCR beta CDR3 regions were amplified from RNA transcripts. For the first round of RT-PCR on the TCR CDR3, the HTBI primer set was used together with the Qiagen OneStep RT-PCR kit. Libraries were constructed in a second round of multiplex PCR, after which size selection and purification were performed. The libraries were sequenced on an Illumina HiSeq2000 using paired-end 100 bp reads. Under the source paper's analysis protocol: SOAPnuke was used to process the raw data, with reads discarded if the reads contained adapters or uncalled bases, had a mean Phred below 15, or lacked an exact constant-primer or identifier match. High-quality paired reads were merged with COPE v1.2.5, and unique nucleotide sequences were defined as clonotypes. MiTCR v1.1 was used to align the clonotypes against IMGT TRBV, TRBD and TRBJ reference segments. The analysis included only V-J combinations with a frequency above 0.0001, which together covered roughly 99% of the repertoires. The TCS score was defined as F50 (clonal expansion) divided by E x V (chaos), with BLOSUM62-based TCRdist calculated between CDR3 peptides within each V-J. Welch's t-statistics and random forest reduced around 510 V-J features to fewer than 15, which were used in a naive Bayes classifier (R e1071). TCRdb reworked the public reads: Q25 trimming with fastp, MiXCR clone assembly, productive beta chains retained. Identical CDR3 proteins give one entry, which carries the most common genes and DNA. The V and J calls here are based on TCRdb, not the publication. The sample has 250,000 to 300,000 distinct CDR3 sequences on record, approximately 14% of them singletons. Roughly 13% of the sample is in the top ten clones.

V is trimmed back by 4 bases and J by 11 bases, and the junction contains 14 bases that no gene match accounts for. The CDR3 holds 14 amino acids from the cysteine to the phenylalanine. Of all the DNA, just the CDR3 is kept, 42 bases in frame from base 1. The germline V gene specifies SGDLS as CDR1 and YYNGEE as CDR2. The clonotype comes from a woman aged 40 to 50 with Graves' hyperthyroidism that later progressed to Graves' ophthalmopathy. Material: blood. The sequence joins TRBV9 to TRBJ1-1, and 7 junction bases match TRBD1. In nucleotide form, the sequence is TGTGCCAGCAGCCCCCCGGGGAACGGACAGGAGGCTTTCTTT. This encodes CASSPPGNGQEAFF.